This TCR beta chain was sequenced for a study of human T cells and chemical hapten exposure. Study as a whole: Scalp application of diphenylcyclopropenone was performed weekly in patients across the entire roughly 26-week study.

TCRdb re-called the RACE reads through MiXCR, storing one row per CDR3 protein. The data contain 180,000 or so distinct CDR3 sequences, roughly 30% of them singletons. Noted time point: pre-sensitization, week 0. Treatment defined: therapeutic diphenylcyclopropenone sensitization with weekly scalp DPC. Each patch-test visit's blood sample preceded patch application. The germline CDR1 and CDR2 sequences are LGHNA and YSLEER. The CDR3 has 18 residues. The trim removed 1 base at V and 1 base at J, leaving 10 bases unmatched. The rearrangement joins TRBV4-3 to TRBJ1-3, with 7 bases matching TRBD1. This receptor was taken from a young woman with alopecia areata. Some clones in this sample may be carry-over from other donors' samples. The sample consisted of whole blood, taken in connection with sensitization to the hapten diphenylcyclopropenone (DPC). This chain's CDR3 is CASSQAFPDRDSGNTIYF. CDR3 DNA sequence: TGCGCCAGCAGCCAAGCCTTTCCCGACAGGGATTCTGGAAACACCATATATTTT.